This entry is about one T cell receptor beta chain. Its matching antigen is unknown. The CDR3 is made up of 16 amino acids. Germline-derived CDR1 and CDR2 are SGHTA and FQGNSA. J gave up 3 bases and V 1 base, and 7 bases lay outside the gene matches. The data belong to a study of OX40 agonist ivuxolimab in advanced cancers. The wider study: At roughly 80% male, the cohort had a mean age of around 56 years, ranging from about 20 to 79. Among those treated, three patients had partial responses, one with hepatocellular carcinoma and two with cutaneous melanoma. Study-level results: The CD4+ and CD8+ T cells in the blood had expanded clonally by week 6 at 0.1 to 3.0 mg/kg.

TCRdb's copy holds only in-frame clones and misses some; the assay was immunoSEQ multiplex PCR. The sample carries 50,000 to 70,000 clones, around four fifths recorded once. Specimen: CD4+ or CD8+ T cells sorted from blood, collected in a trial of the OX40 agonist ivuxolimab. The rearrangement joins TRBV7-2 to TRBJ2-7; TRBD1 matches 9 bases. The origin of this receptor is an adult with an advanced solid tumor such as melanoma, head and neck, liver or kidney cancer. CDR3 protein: CASSLGVEDRGYEQYF. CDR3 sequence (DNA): TGTGCCAGCAGCTTAGGAGTAGAGGACAGGGGCTACGAGCAGTACTTC. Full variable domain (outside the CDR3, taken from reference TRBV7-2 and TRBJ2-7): GAGVSQSPSNKVTEKGKDVELRCDPISGHTALYWYRQSLGQGLEFLIYFQGNSAPDKSGLPSDRFSAERTGGSVSTLTIQRTQQEDSAVYLCASSLGVEDRGYEQYFGPGTRLTVT.